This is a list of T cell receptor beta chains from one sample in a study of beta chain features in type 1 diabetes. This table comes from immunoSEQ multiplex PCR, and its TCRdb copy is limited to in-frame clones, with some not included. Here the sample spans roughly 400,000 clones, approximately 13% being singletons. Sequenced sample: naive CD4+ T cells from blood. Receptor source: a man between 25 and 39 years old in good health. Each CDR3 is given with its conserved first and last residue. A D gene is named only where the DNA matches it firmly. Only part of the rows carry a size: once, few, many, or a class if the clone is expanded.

CDR3nt: TGTGCTAGCAGCTTGTCAGGGGCCCAAGAGACCCAGTACTTC
CDR3aa: CASSLSGAQETQYF
abundance: -
d_gene: -
v_gene: TRBV7-7
j_gene: TRBJ2-5

CDR3nt: TGCGCCAGCAGCCCCGAGACAGGGAAAACTGAAGCTTTCTTT
CDR3aa: CASSPETGKTEAFF
abundance: -
d_gene: TRBD1
v_gene: TRBV5-1
j_gene: TRBJ1-1

CDR3nt: TGTGCCAGCAGAAGGGGTGGTAATTCACCCCTCCACTTT
CDR3aa: CASRRGGNSPLHF
abundance: few
d_gene: -
v_gene: TRBV2
j_gene: TRBJ1-6

CDR3nt: TGTGCCAGCACCCCGGGACAGGGATATGGCTACACCTTC
CDR3aa: CASTPGQGYGYTF
abundance: -
d_gene: TRBD1
v_gene: TRBV6-5
j_gene: TRBJ1-2

CDR3nt: TGTGCCTGGACAGATAATCAGACTCGGGGCTACACCTTC
CDR3aa: CAWTDNQTRGYTF
abundance: -
d_gene: -
v_gene: TRBV30
j_gene: TRBJ1-2

CDR3nt: TGTGCCATCAGTGATGACGGGTCAGGCGGTCCCGATGAGCAGTTCTTC
CDR3aa: CAISDDGSGGPDEQFF
abundance: few
d_gene: -
v_gene: TRBV10-3
j_gene: TRBJ2-1

CDR3nt: TGTGCCAGCAGACGGGACCCAGAAGTAGGCTATGGCTACACCTTC
CDR3aa: CASRRDPEVGYGYTF
abundance: -
d_gene: -
v_gene: TRBV9
j_gene: TRBJ1-2

CDR3nt: TGTGCCAGCGGCGACAACTATGGCTACACCTTC
CDR3aa: CASGDNYGYTF
abundance: -
d_gene: -
v_gene: TRBV28
j_gene: TRBJ1-2

CDR3nt: TGTGCCAGCAGCTTAGATAGGCCAGGGGTTAAAAACGAGCAGTACTTC
CDR3aa: CASSLDRPGVKNEQYF
abundance: -
d_gene: -
v_gene: TRBV11-2
j_gene: TRBJ2-7

CDR3nt: TGCAGCGTTATAATCGTCGGGTGGAGAAAAGTCTACAATGAGCAGTTCTTC
CDR3aa: CSVIIVGWRKVYNEQFF
abundance: -
d_gene: -
v_gene: TRBV29-1
j_gene: TRBJ2-1

CDR3nt: TGCGCCAGCAGACAGGGCTGGAGCGAGACCCAGTACTTC
CDR3aa: CASRQGWSETQYF
abundance: -
d_gene: -
v_gene: TRBV5-1
j_gene: TRBJ2-5

CDR3nt: TGTGCCATCAGTGGGACAGGGTCTAATTCACCCCTCCACTTT
CDR3aa: CAISGTGSNSPLHF
abundance: few
d_gene: TRBD1
v_gene: TRBV10-3
j_gene: TRBJ1-6

CDR3nt: TGTGCCAGCAGGCCACAGGCCTCCGATGAGCAGTTCTTC
CDR3aa: CASRPQASDEQFF
abundance: few
d_gene: -
v_gene: TRBV6-1
j_gene: TRBJ2-1

CDR3nt: TGTGCCAGCAGAGAGACCAGCAATTCACCCCTCCACTTT
CDR3aa: CASRETSNSPLHF
abundance: few
d_gene: -
v_gene: TRBV7-9
j_gene: TRBJ1-6

CDR3nt: TGTGCCAGCAGCCTCGGACAGGCGAAGACAGATACGCAGTATTTT
CDR3aa: CASSLGQAKTDTQYF
abundance: few
d_gene: TRBD1
v_gene: TRBV11-2
j_gene: TRBJ2-3

CDR3nt: TGTGCCAGCAAATTCGGCGGGTCGGATACGCAGTATTTT
CDR3aa: CASKFGGSDTQYF
abundance: few
d_gene: -
v_gene: TRBV7-8
j_gene: TRBJ2-3

CDR3nt: TGTGCCAGCAGCTTAGTCGGGACGTCAGAGACCCAGTACTTC
CDR3aa: CASSLVGTSETQYF
abundance: -
d_gene: -
v_gene: TRBV11-2
j_gene: TRBJ2-5

CDR3nt: TGTGCCAGCAGCTTAGGACAGGGCCCACAAAAACCTTACGAGCAGTACTTC
CDR3aa: CASSLGQGPQKPYEQYF
abundance: -
d_gene: TRBD1
v_gene: TRBV7-9
j_gene: TRBJ2-7

CDR3nt: TGCGCCAGCAGCCTTCGACTTTTCCGGGACAGTTCTAACGAAAAACTGTTTTTT
CDR3aa: CASSLRLFRDSSNEKLFF
abundance: few
d_gene: TRBD1
v_gene: TRBV4-3
j_gene: TRBJ1-4

CDR3nt: TGTGCAAGTCGCTTAGCACCACAGGGTCACGGTGAAAAACTGTTTTTT
CDR3aa: CASRLAPQGHGEKLFF
abundance: few
d_gene: -
v_gene: TRBV12-2
j_gene: TRBJ1-4

CDR3nt: TGTGCCAGCAGTTACGGGGGGCCTAGAGAGCAGTACTTC
CDR3aa: CASSYGGPREQYF
abundance: -
d_gene: -
v_gene: TRBV6-6
j_gene: TRBJ2-7

CDR3nt: TGTGCCAGCTCGCCTACCTTGATCGGACAGTTTTACATTCAGTACTTC
CDR3aa: CASSPTLIGQFYIQYF
abundance: -
d_gene: -
v_gene: TRBV18
j_gene: TRBJ2-4

CDR3nt: TGTGCCAGCAGCCCGAGAGATACGCAGTATTTT
CDR3aa: CASSPRDTQYF
abundance: few
d_gene: -
v_gene: TRBV13
j_gene: TRBJ2-3

CDR3nt: TGTGCCAGCAGTGCAGGGACACCAAATAATTCACCCCTCCACTTT
CDR3aa: CASSAGTPNNSPLHF
abundance: -
d_gene: -
v_gene: TRBV6-5
j_gene: TRBJ1-6

CDR3nt: TGTGCCAGCAGCTTACAGGGGGCGATTTCAGGCTACACCTTC
CDR3aa: CASSLQGAISGYTF
abundance: -
d_gene: TRBD1
v_gene: TRBV7-2
j_gene: TRBJ1-2

CDR3nt: TGCGCCAGCAGCCAAGTGGGGCGTCGAGCGAGAGGGCGGGAGACCCAGTACTTC
CDR3aa: CASSQVGRRARGRETQYF
abundance: -
d_gene: -
v_gene: TRBV4-1
j_gene: TRBJ2-5

CDR3nt: TGTGCCAGCTCACCACCGACAGGTCTTGAGCAGTTCTTC
CDR3aa: CASSPPTGLEQFF
abundance: few
d_gene: -
v_gene: TRBV18
j_gene: TRBJ2-1

CDR3nt: TGTGCCAGCAGCTTAGTTGCGTTGGGCAATGAGCAGTTCTTC
CDR3aa: CASSLVALGNEQFF
abundance: few
d_gene: -
v_gene: TRBV7-2
j_gene: TRBJ2-1

CDR3nt: TGTGCCAGCAGTTCAGGGCGGGAGAACACCGGGGAGCTGTTTTTT
CDR3aa: CASSSGRENTGELFF
abundance: -
d_gene: -
v_gene: TRBV7-8
j_gene: TRBJ2-2

CDR3nt: TGTGCCAGCAGCGCACCGGGACCTAGCACAGATACGCAGTATTTT
CDR3aa: CASSAPGPSTDTQYF
abundance: few
d_gene: -
v_gene: TRBV7-2
j_gene: TRBJ2-3

CDR3nt: TGTGCCAGCAGCGTAGGTAGGCCAAATGAGCAGTTCTTC
CDR3aa: CASSVGRPNEQFF
abundance: -
d_gene: -
v_gene: TRBV9
j_gene: TRBJ2-1

CDR3nt: TGTGCCAGCAGTGGGACTAGCGGCTACACAGATACGCAGTATTTT
CDR3aa: CASSGTSGYTDTQYF
abundance: few
d_gene: TRBD2
v_gene: TRBV5-6
j_gene: TRBJ2-3

CDR3nt: TGCGCCAGCAGCCAAGACGAGGGTGGAACTGAAGCTTTCTTT
CDR3aa: CASSQDEGGTEAFF
abundance: -
d_gene: -
v_gene: TRBV4-3
j_gene: TRBJ1-1

CDR3nt: TGTGCCTGGCGTACTAGCGGGAGCTCCTACAATGAGCAGTTCTTC
CDR3aa: CAWRTSGSSYNEQFF
abundance: -
d_gene: TRBD2
v_gene: TRBV30
j_gene: TRBJ2-1

CDR3nt: TGTGCCAGCAGCTTAGCTCAGACCCTCTATGGCTACACCTTC
CDR3aa: CASSLAQTLYGYTF
abundance: -
d_gene: -
v_gene: TRBV7-9
j_gene: TRBJ1-2

CDR3nt: TGTGCCAGCAGCTCATCGGAGGGACAGAGAGGATACGAGCAGTACTTC
CDR3aa: CASSSSEGQRGYEQYF
abundance: -
d_gene: -
v_gene: TRBV11-2
j_gene: TRBJ2-7

CDR3nt: TGTGCCAGCAGCCGCGGGGGGACCTACGAGCAGTACTTC
CDR3aa: CASSRGGTYEQYF
abundance: few
d_gene: TRBD2
v_gene: TRBV13
j_gene: TRBJ2-7

CDR3nt: TGTGCCTGGAGTGTACTGATTGGTAGCGGGGAGCTGTTTTTT
CDR3aa: CAWSVLIGSGELFF
abundance: few
d_gene: -
v_gene: TRBV30
j_gene: TRBJ2-2

CDR3nt: TGTGCCAGCAGCCCCCGGGGCAGCGGGCCCCAATATGAGCAGTTCTTC
CDR3aa: CASSPRGSGPQYEQFF
abundance: few
d_gene: -
v_gene: TRBV9
j_gene: TRBJ2-1

CDR3nt: TGTGCCAGCAGCTTAGTGGGGACTAGCGGGGACTACGAGCAGTACTTC
CDR3aa: CASSLVGTSGDYEQYF
abundance: -
d_gene: TRBD2
v_gene: TRBV7-2
j_gene: TRBJ2-7

CDR3nt: TGTGCCAGCGGCAGACAGGGCGATCAGCCCCAGCATTTT
CDR3aa: CASGRQGDQPQHF
abundance: few
d_gene: TRBD1
v_gene: TRBV6-5
j_gene: TRBJ1-5

CDR3nt: TGTGCCAGCAGCCCCCTAGCTGTTATGGGCACTGAAGCTTTCTTT
CDR3aa: CASSPLAVMGTEAFF
abundance: -
d_gene: -
v_gene: TRBV7-7
j_gene: TRBJ1-1

CDR3nt: TGTGCCAGGAGGAGCGGGGCCACAGATACGCAGTATTTT
CDR3aa: CARRSGATDTQYF
abundance: many
d_gene: TRBD2
v_gene: TRBV2
j_gene: TRBJ2-3

CDR3nt: TGCAGCGTAGAATACGGTCGATACAATGAGCAGTTCTTC
CDR3aa: CSVEYGRYNEQFF
abundance: few
d_gene: -
v_gene: TRBV29-1
j_gene: TRBJ2-1

CDR3nt: TGCGCCAGCAGCCTTTTCAGCGGGGGGGCCTCCTACAATGAGCAGTTCTTC
CDR3aa: CASSLFSGGASYNEQFF
abundance: -
d_gene: TRBD2
v_gene: TRBV4-3
j_gene: TRBJ2-1

CDR3nt: TGTGCCAGCAGCGCAATGGAGGGGTTGGGCTATGGCTACACCTTC
CDR3aa: CASSAMEGLGYGYTF
abundance: -
d_gene: -
v_gene: TRBV5-4
j_gene: TRBJ1-2

CDR3nt: TGTGCCAGCAGCGTCAGTTCAAGACAGAAGAACACCGGGGAGCTGTTTTTT
CDR3aa: CASSVSSRQKNTGELFF
abundance: -
d_gene: -
v_gene: TRBV9
j_gene: TRBJ2-2

CDR3nt: TGTGCCAGCAGCTTGGTCGGGCTAAACACTGAAGCTTTCTTT
CDR3aa: CASSLVGLNTEAFF
abundance: -
d_gene: -
v_gene: TRBV5-6
j_gene: TRBJ1-1

CDR3nt: TGTGCCAGCATGGTTGGACGGCTAGTAGCTAACTATGGCTACACCTTC
CDR3aa: CASMVGRLVANYGYTF
abundance: once
d_gene: -
v_gene: TRBV6-6
j_gene: TRBJ1-2

CDR3nt: TGCAGCGTGGGGACAGCCACTGAAGCTTTCTTT
CDR3aa: CSVGTATEAFF
abundance: few
d_gene: TRBD1
v_gene: TRBV29-1
j_gene: TRBJ1-1